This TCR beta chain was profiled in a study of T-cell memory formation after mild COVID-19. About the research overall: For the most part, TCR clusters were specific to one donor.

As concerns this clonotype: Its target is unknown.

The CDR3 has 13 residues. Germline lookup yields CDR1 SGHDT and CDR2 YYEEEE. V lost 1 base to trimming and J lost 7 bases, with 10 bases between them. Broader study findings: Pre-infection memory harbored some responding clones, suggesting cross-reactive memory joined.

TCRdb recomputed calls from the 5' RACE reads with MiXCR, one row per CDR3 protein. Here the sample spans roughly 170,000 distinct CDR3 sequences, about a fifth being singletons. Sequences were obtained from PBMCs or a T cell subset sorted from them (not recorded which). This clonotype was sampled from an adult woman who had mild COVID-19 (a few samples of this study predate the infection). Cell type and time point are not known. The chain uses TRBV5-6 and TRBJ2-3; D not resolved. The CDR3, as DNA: TGTGCCAGCAGCTTGCGCGAGACCTATACGCAGTATTTT. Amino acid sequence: CASSLRETYTQYF. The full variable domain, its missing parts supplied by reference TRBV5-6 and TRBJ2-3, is DAGVTQSPTHLIKTRGQQVTLRCSPKSGHDTVSWYQQALGQGPQFIFQYYEEEERQRGNFPDRFSGHQFPNYSSELNVNALLLGDSALYLCASSLRETYTQYFGPGTRLTVL.